This TCR beta chain was documented in a study of blood T cell repertoires in COVID-19. The CDR3 spans 15 residues. Germline V gives CDR1 SGHRS, CDR2 YFSETQ. Trimming pared 1 base from V and 7 bases from J, leaving 15 bases between. Clones were read by immunoSEQ multiplex PCR, and TCRdb kept only the in-frame ones, dropping some. The sample carries about 44,000 clones, roughly 87% recorded once. The genes are TRBV5-1 and TRBJ2-1, with D perhaps matching TRBD1 (7 bases). The receptor was isolated from an elderly woman in a cohort sampled during active or convalescent COVID-19. The sample comprised peripheral blood. In DNA form, the CDR3 reads TGCGCCAGCAGCTTGAGGCAGGGGGGAACGAATGAGCAGTTCTTC. Translating it yields CASSLRQGGTNEQFF.